Below, 4 T cell receptor beta chains from the same sample are listed, as sequenced in a study of T cell clones after liver transplantation. Assay used: immunoSEQ multiplex PCR; TCRdb lists only in-frame clones, some missing. The sample gives some 110,000 clones, 90% of which show up once; approximately 0.88% is in the top ten. Sequenced material: CD4+ T cells from blood, taken 12 months after liver transplant. All receptors derive from a human patient who received a liver transplant. These T cells may partly come from the graft donor.

The chain uses TRBV19 and TRBJ2-2; 8 nucleotides match TRBD2. Trimming at V came to 3 bases and at J to 6 bases, leaving 6 bases not matched to a gene. The CDR3 has 15 amino acids. From germline, CDR1 is LNHDA and CDR2 SQIVND (reference sequence). The CDR3 sequence: CASSILGTRAGELFF. Written as DNA, the CDR3 is TGTGCCAGTAGTATCCTGGGGACTAGGGCCGGGGAGCTGTTTTTT.

The rearrangement uses TRBV11-2 and TRBJ2-5, with D possibly being TRBD2 (6 bases). Trimming shortened V by 5 bases and J by 5 bases, and 15 bases separated the two germline ends. Germline V gives CDR1 SGHAT, CDR2 FQNNGV. This CDR3 has 14 amino acids. CDR3 loop: CASSPPPGGETQYF. The CDR3 DNA is TGTGCCAGCAGCCCCCCCCCAGGAGGGGAGACCCAGTACTTC.

This clone was detected only once. The chain employs TRBV5-6 and TRBJ2-1; perhaps TRBD1 as D (6 bases). This CDR3 comprises 16 residues. Germline V CDR1 and CDR2: SGHDT, YYEEEE. V lost 3 bases, J lost 0 bases, and 13 bases lay in between. DNA for the CDR3: TGTGCCAGCAGCTCCAGGGGAGTAAGCTCCTACAATGAGCAGTTCTTC. This codes for CASSSRGVSSYNEQFF.

V usage is TRBV11-2 and J usage is TRBJ2-1; 7 bases match TRBD1. This CDR3 is built from 14 residues. V lost 5 bases and J lost 8; bases outside the gene matches: 9. Germline V gene lookup returns CDR1 SGHAT and CDR2 FQNNGV. The CDR3 loop is CASSPTGVRDEQFF. In nucleotides, the CDR3 is TGTGCCAGCAGCCCTACAGGGGTGCGAGATGAGCAGTTCTTC.